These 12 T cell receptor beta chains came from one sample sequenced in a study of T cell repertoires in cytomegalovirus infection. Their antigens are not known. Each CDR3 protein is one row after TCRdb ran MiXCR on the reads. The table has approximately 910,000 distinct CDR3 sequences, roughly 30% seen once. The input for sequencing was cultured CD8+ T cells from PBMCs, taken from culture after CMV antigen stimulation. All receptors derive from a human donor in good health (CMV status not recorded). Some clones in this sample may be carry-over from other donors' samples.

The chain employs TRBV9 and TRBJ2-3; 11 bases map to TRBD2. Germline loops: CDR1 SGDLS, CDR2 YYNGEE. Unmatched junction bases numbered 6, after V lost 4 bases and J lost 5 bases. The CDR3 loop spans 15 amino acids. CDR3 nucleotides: TGTGCCAGCAGCTCATTTGGACTAGCGGGAGATACGCAGTATTTT. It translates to CASSSFGLAGDTQYF.

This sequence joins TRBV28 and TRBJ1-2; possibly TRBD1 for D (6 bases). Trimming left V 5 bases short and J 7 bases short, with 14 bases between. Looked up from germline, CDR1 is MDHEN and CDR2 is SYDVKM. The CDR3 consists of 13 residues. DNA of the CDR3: TGTGCCAGCAGTCCCCGGGGGGCTGGTGGCTACACCTTC. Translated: CASSPRGAGGYTF.

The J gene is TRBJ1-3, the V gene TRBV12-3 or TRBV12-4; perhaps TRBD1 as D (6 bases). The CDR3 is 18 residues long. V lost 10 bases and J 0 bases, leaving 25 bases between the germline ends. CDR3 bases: TGTGCCACCTTACCCGGTTTCCCCGGACAGAGCTCTGGAAACACCATATATTTT. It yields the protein CATLPGFPGQSSGNTIYF.

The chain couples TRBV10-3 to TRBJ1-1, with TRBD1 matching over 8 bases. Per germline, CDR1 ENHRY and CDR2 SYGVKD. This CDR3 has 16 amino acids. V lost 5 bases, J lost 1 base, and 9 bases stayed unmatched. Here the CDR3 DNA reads TGTGCCATCAGTCGGGGGGGACAGGCGAAGAACACTGAAGCTTTCTTT. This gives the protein CAISRGGQAKNTEAFF.

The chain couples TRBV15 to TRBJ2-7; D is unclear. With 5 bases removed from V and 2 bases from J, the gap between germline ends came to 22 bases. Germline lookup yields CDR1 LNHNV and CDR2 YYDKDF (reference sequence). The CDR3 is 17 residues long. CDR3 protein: CATSPPVEVALPYEQYF. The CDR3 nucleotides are TGTGCCACCAGCCCCCCCGTCGAGGTCGCGCTTCCCTACGAGCAGTACTTC. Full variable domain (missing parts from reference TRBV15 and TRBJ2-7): DAMVIQNPRYQVTQFGKPVTLSCSQTLNHNVMYWYQQKSSQAPKLLFHYYDKDFNNEADTPDNFQSRRPNTSFCFLDIRSPGLGDTAMYLCATSPPVEVALPYEQYFGPGTRLTVT.

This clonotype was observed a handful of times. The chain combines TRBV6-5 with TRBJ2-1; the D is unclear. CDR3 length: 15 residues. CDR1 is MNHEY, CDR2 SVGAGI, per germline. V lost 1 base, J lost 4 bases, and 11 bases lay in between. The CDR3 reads CASSYLGPNYNEQFF. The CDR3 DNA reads TGTGCCAGCAGTTACTTGGGCCCTAATTACAATGAGCAGTTCTTC.

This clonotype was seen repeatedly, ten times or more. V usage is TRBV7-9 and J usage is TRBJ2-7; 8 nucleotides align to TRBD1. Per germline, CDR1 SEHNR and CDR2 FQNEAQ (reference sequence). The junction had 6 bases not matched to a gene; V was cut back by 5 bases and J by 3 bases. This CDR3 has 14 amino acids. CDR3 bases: TGTGCCAGCAGCCTAAGACAGGGGATCTACGAGCAGTACGTC. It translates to CASSLRQGIYEQYV.

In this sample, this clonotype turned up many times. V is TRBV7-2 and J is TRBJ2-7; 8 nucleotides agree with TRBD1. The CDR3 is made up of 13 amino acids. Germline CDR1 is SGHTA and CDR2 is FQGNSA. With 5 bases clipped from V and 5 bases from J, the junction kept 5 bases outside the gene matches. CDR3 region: CASSRTTGDEQYV. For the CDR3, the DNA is TGTGCCAGCAGCAGGACGACAGGGGACGAGCAGTACGTC.

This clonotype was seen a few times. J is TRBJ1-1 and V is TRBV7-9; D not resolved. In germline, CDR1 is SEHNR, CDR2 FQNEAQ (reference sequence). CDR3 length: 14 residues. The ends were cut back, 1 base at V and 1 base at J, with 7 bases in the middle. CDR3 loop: CASSLGIGNTEAFF. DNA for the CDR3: TGTGCCAGCAGCTTAGGAATAGGGAACACTGAAGCTTTCTTT.

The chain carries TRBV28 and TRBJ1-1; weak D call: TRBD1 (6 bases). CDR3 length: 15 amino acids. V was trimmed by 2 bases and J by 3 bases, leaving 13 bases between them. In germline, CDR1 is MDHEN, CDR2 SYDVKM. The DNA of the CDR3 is TGTGCCAGCAGTTTAAATGGGGGCTACGACACTGAAGCTTTCTTT. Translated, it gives CASSLNGGYDTEAFF. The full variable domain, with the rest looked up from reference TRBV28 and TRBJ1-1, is DVKVTQSSRYLVKRTGEKVFLECVQDMDHENMFWYRQDPGLGLRLIYFSYDVKMKEKGDIPEGYSVSREKKERFSLILESASTNQTSMYLCASSLNGGYDTEAFFGQGTRLTVV.

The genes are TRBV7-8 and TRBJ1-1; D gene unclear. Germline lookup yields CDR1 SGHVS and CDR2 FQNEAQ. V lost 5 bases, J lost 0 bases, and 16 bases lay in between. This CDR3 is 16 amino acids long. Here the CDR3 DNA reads TGTGCCAGCAGCGTCTCCACCGGCCTCATGAACACTGAAGCTTTCTTT. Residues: CASSVSTGLMNTEAFF.

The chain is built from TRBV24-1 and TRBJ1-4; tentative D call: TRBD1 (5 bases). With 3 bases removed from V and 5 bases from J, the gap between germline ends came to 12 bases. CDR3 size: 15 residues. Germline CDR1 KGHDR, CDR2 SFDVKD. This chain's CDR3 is CATSDGDGTNEKLFF. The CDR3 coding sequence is TGTGCCACCAGTGATGGGGACGGTACGAATGAAAAACTGTTTTTT.